The T cell receptor beta chain described here comes from a study of blood T cell repertoires in COVID-19. The overall study: Samples came from the United States, Italy and Spain, spanning acute and convalescent COVID-19.

Clones were sequenced by immunoSEQ multiplex PCR, and TCRdb holds only the in-frame ones, with some missing. The data show roughly 200,000 clones, roughly 88% seen once. This sequence originates from a human donor in a cohort sampled during active COVID-19. Sequences were obtained from peripheral blood.

In DNA form, the CDR3 reads TGTGCCATCAGTGACTCCGGGGATACGCAGTATTTT. Translated, it gives CAISDSGDTQYF. This chain joins TRBV10-3 and TRBJ2-3; D not resolved. The V and J ends lost 3 bases and 6 bases respectively, with 7 bases between them. Germline values: CDR1 ENHRY, CDR2 SYGVKD. The CDR3 has 12 amino acids.